A selection of T cell receptor beta chains follows, all from one sample in a study of T-cell memory formation after mild COVID-19. TCRdb re-called the 5' RACE reads through MiXCR, storing one row per CDR3 protein. The table includes over 350,000 distinct CDR3 sequences, roughly a quarter detected once. Sequencing was done on a sample of PBMCs or a T cell subset sorted from them (not recorded which). These receptors came from an adult woman who had mild COVID-19 (a few samples of this study predate the infection). Cell type and time point are not known. CDR3s include the opening cysteine and the closing phenylalanine or tryptophan. D genes are given only for firm matches. Size values are once, few and many counts, or a class for expanded clones, and some rows have none.

16	TRBV12-3/TRBV12-4	-	TRBJ2-3	TRBD2	CASSLYSGGVTDTQYF	TGTGCCAGCAGTTTATATAGCGGGGGTGTCACAGATACGCAGTATTTT
17	TRBV3-1	few	TRBJ2-1	-	CASSQVFLQGSYNEQFF	TGTGCCAGCAGCCAAGTATTCCTTCAGGGGTCCTACAATGAGCAGTTCTTC
18	TRBV9	-	TRBJ1-4	TRBD1	CASSVPLDRGSTNEKLFF	TGTGCCAGCAGCGTACCACTGGACAGGGGGTCAACTAATGAAAAACTGTTTTTT
13	TRBV7-9	-	TRBJ2-1	-	CASSLLAYNEQFF	TGTGCCAGCAGCTTATTAGCATACAATGAGCAGTTCTTC
13	TRBV20-1	-	TRBJ1-1	-	CSATDGPRPEAFF	TGCAGTGCCACAGACGGACCTAGGCCTGAAGCTTTCTTT
15	TRBV7-3	few	TRBJ2-3	TRBD2	CASSLMAGDTDTQYF	TGTGCCAGCAGCTTAATGGCGGGGGACACAGATACGCAGTATTTT
13	TRBV4-1	-	TRBJ1-2	-	CASSQASWVRSTF	TGCGCCAGCAGCCAAGCTTCTTGGGTTCGCTCCACCTTC
14	TRBV10-3	few	TRBJ2-7	-	CAISDPGQSYEQYF	TGTGCCATCAGTGACCCCGGACAGTCCTACGAGCAGTACTTC
8	TRBV7-2	few	TRBJ2-1	-	CASSQKYF	TGTGCCAGCAGCCAGAAGTACTTC
13	TRBV5-6	many	TRBJ2-7	-	CASSLRRSYEQYF	TGTGCCAGCAGCTTGCGACGCTCCTACGAGCAGTACTTC
13	TRBV14	few	TRBJ1-1	-	CASSQDLYSEAFF	TGTGCCAGCAGCCAAGACCTCTACTCTGAAGCTTTCTTT
16	TRBV7-9	-	TRBJ2-5	TRBD1	CASSSRTGNAGGTQYF	TGTGCCAGCAGCTCGAGGACAGGGAACGCGGGCGGGACCCAGTACTTC
16	TRBV15	few	TRBJ2-7	-	CATSRVRSGSSYEQYF	TGTGCCACCAGCAGAGTACGTTCCGGGAGCTCCTACGAGCAGTACTTC
17	TRBV12-3/TRBV12-4	few	TRBJ1-2	-	CASSFGLRSTVTGGYTF	TGTGCCAGCAGTTTCGGCTTACGGTCCACAGTGACTGGGGGATACACCTTC
15	TRBV12-3/TRBV12-4	-	TRBJ2-7	TRBD1	CASSPAGTGAYEQYF	TGTGCCAGCAGTCCTGCCGGGACAGGAGCCTACGAGCAGTACTTC
11	TRBV29-1	-	TRBJ2-7	TRBD2	CSVGGAYEQYF	TGCAGCGTCGGGGGGGCCTACGAGCAGTACTTC
15	TRBV3-1	once	TRBJ2-7	-	CASSNTRDNSYEQYF	TGTGCCAGCAGCAACACCCGGGACAACTCCTACGAGCAGTACTTC
13	TRBV7-2	many	TRBJ2-7	-	CASSLGHYYEQYF	TGTGCCAGCAGCTTGGGACACTACTACGAGCAGTACTTC
13	TRBV7-2	-	TRBJ1-5	-	CASSFGARQPQHF	TGTGCCAGCAGCTTTGGGGCGCGTCAGCCCCAGCATTTT
14	TRBV7-9	-	TRBJ2-5	TRBD1	CASSGQGVQETQYF	TGTGCCAGCAGTGGACAGGGGGTTCAAGAGACCCAGTACTTC
14	TRBV20-1	-	TRBJ1-3	-	CSAQDRSPGNTIYF	TGCAGTGCTCAGGACAGAAGCCCTGGAAACACCATATATTTT
13	TRBV30	-	TRBJ2-7	TRBD2	CAWSAGGPYEQYF	TGTGCCTGGAGTGCGGGAGGGCCGTACGAGCAGTACTTC
12	TRBV10-3	few	TRBJ1-1	-	CAISDWNTEAFF	TGTGCCATCAGTGATTGGAACACTGAAGCTTTCTTT